This T cell receptor (beta chain) stems from a study of T-cell memory formation after mild COVID-19. Study information: TCR clusters were largely donor specific.

Of note for this clonotype: The target antigen is unknown.

TCRdb re-called the 5' RACE reads through MiXCR, storing one row per CDR3 protein. Of about 140,000 distinct CDR3 sequences in the sample, 14% are singletons; the top ten hold more than 25%. Whole-study findings and limits: Confirmation was lacking for SARS-CoV-2 specificity of second-wave clones that peaked on day 37.

Germline V lookup: CDR1 SGHTA, CDR2 FQGNSA. V was pared by 8 bases and J by 4 bases, with 12 bases between. This CDR3 is 12 amino acids long. The chain is built from TRBV7-2 and TRBJ2-7, with D possibly being TRBD1 (5 bases). This receptor was taken from an adult woman who had mild COVID-19 (a few samples of this study predate the infection). Cell type and time point are not known. The source material was PBMCs or a T cell subset sorted from them (not recorded which). The CDR3 DNA reads TGTGCCAGCGTTATGGGGCCTTACGAGCAGTACTTC. It is translated as CASVMGPYEQYF.